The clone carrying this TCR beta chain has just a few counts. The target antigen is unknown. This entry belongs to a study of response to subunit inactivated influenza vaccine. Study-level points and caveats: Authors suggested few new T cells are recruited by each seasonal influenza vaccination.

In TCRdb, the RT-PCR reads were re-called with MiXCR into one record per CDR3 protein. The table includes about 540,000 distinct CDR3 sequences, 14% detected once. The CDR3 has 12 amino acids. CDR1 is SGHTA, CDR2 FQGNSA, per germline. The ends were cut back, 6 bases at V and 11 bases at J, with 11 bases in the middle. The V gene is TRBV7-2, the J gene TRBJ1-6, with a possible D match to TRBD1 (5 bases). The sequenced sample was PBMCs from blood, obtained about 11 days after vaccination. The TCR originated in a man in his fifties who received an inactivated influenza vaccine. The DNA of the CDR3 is TGTGCCAGCAGTCGACAGATGACACCCCTCCACTTT. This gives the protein CASSRQMTPLHF.